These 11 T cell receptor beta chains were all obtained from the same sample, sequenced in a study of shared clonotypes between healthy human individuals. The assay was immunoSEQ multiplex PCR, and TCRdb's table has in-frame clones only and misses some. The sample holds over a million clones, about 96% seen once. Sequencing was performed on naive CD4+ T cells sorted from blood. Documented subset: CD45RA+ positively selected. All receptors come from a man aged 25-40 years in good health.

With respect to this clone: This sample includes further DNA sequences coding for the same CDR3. CDR3 residues: CASSSGLAAETQYF. The CDR3 region has the DNA TGCGCCAGCAGCTCGGGACTAGCAGCGGAGACCCAGTACTTC. The rearrangement links TRBV5-1 to TRBJ2-5; 9 bases are a match to TRBD2. V lost 3 bases to trimming and J lost 5 bases; unmatched junction nucleotides: 5. The length of the CDR3 is 14 residues. Per the germline V gene, CDR1 is SGHRS and CDR2 is YFSETQ. The whole variable domain, filled in from reference TRBV5-1 and TRBJ2-5, reads KAGVTQTPRYLIKTRGQQVTLSCSPISGHRSVSWYQQTPGQGLQFLFEYFSETQRNKGNFPGRFSGRQFSNSRSEMNVSTLELGDSALYLCASSSGLAAETQYFGPGTRLLVL.

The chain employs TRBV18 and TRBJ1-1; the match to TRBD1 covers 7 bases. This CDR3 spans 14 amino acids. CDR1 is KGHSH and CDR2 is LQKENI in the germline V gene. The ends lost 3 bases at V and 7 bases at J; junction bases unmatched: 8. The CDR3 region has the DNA TGTGCCAGCTCACCCCAACAACAGGGGAATGAAGCTTTCTTT. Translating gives CASSPQQQGNEAFF.

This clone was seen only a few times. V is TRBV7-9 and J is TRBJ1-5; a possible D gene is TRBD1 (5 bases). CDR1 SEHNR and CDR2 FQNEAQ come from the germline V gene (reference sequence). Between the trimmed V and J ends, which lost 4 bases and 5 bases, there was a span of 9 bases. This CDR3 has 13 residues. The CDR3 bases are TGTGCCAGCAGCTCCGGGACCCATCAGCCCCAGCATTTT. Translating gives CASSSGTHQPQHF.

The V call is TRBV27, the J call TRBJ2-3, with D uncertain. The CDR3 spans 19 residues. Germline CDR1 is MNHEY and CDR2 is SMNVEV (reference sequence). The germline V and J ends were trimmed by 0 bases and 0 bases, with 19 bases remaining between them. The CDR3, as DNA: TGTGCCAGCAGTTTATCGTATATGTCCTTCAGTGCTAGCACAGATACGCAGTATTTT. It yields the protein CASSLSYMSFSASTDTQYF.

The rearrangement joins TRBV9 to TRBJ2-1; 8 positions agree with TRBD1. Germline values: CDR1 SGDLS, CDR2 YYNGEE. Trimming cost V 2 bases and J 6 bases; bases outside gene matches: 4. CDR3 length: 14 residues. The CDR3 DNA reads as TGTGCCAGCAGCGTGTGGACAGGGTCCAATGAGCAGTTCTTC. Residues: CASSVWTGSNEQFF. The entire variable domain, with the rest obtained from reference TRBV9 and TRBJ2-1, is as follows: DSGVTQTPKHLITATGQRVTLRCSPRSGDLSVYWYQQSLDQGLQFLIQYYNGEERAKGNILERFSAQQFPDLHSELNLSSLELGDSALYFCASSVWTGSNEQFFGPGTRLTVL.

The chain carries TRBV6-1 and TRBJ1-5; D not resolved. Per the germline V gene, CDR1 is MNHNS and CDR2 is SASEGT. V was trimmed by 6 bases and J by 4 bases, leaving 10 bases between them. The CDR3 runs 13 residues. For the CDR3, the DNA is TGTGCCAGCAGGATACAACGAAATCAGCCCCAGCATTTT. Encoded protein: CASRIQRNQPQHF.

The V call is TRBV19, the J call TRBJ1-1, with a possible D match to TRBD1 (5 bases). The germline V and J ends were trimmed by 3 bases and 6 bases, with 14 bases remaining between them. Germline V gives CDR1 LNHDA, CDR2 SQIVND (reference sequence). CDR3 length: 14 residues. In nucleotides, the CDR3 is TGTGCCAGTAGTATCGGGACGGCACTCCCTGAAGCTTTCTTT. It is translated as CASSIGTALPEAFF.

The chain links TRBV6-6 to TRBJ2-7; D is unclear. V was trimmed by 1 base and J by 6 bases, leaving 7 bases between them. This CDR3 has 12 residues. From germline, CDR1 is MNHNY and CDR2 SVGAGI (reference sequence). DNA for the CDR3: TGTGCCAGCAGTTACTATGCTGGCGAGCAGTACTTC. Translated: CASSYYAGEQYF.

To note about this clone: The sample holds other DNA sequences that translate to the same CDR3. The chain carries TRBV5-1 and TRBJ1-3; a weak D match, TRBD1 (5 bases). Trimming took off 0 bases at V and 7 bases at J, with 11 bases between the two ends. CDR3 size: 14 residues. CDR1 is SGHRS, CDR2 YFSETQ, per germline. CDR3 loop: CASSLDRGGNTIYF. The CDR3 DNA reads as TGCGCCAGCAGCTTGGATAGGGGAGGGAACACCATATATTTT.

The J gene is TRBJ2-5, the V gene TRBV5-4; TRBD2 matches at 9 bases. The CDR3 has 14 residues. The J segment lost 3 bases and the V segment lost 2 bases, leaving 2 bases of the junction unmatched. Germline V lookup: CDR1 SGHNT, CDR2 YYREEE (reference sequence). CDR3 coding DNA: TGTGCCAGCAGCTTAGCTAGCGGGGAAGAGACCCAGTACTTC. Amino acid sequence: CASSLASGEETQYF. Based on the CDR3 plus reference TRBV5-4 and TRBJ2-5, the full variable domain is ETGVTQSPTHLIKTRGQQVTLRCSSQSGHNTVSWYQQALGQGPQFIFQYYREEENGRGNFPPRFSGLQFPNYSSELNVNALELDDSALYLCASSLASGEETQYFGPGTRLLVL.

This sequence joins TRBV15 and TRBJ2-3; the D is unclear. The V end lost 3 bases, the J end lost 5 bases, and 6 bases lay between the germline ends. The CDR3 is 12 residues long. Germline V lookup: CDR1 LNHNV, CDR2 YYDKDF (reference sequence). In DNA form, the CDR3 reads TGTGCCACCAGCAGGGGTTTAGATACGCAGTATTTT. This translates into CATSRGLDTQYF. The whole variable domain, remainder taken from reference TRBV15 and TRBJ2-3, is DAMVIQNPRYQVTQFGKPVTLSCSQTLNHNVMYWYQQKSSQAPKLLFHYYDKDFNNEADTPDNFQSRRPNTSFCFLDIRSPGLGDTAMYLCATSRGLDTQYFGPGTRLTVL.